Listed here is a single T cell receptor beta chain. Losses at the gene ends were 5 bases for V and 1 base for J; bases not matched to a gene: 9. CDR1 is SGHVS, CDR2 FQNEAQ, per germline. The CDR3 runs to 16 residues. Original processing methods: Reference gene primer amplification in the assay estimated nucleated cell counts. The method was immunoSEQ multiplex PCR; TCRdb's version includes in-frame clones alone and lacks a portion of them. The V and J calls and clone size were taken over from that table, and D and trimming were inferred from the DNA. The data contain about 110,000 clones, about two thirds of them singletons. This entry belongs to a study of blood T cell repertoires in COVID-19.

The chain has TRBV7-8 and TRBJ2-7; 9 bases agree with TRBD2. The material sequenced was peripheral blood. This clonotype was obtained from a woman in her 40s with acute or convalescent COVID-19. The CDR3 DNA reads as TGTGCCAGCAGCCTAGGGGTTAGCGGGGGTTCCTACGAGCAGTACTTC. As protein: CASSLGVSGGSYEQYF. Complete variable domain (other parts from reference TRBV7-8 and TRBJ2-7): GAGVSQSPRYKVAKRGQDVALRCDPISGHVSLFWYQQALGQGPEFLTYFQNEAQLDKSGLPSDRFFAERPEGSVSTLKIQRTQQEDSAVYLCASSLGVSGGSYEQYFGPGTRLTVT.